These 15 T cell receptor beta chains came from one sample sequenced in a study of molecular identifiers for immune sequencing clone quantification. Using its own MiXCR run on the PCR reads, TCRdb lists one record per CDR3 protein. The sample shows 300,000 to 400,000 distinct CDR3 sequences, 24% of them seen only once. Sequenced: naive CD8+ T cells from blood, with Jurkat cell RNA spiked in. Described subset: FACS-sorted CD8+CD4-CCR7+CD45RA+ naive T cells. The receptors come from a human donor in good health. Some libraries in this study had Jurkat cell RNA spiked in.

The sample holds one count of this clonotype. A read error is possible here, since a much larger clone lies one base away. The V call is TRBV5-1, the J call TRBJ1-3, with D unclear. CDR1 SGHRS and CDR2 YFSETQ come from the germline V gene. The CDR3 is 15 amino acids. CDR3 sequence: CASSSDGLDGTTIYF. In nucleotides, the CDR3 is TGCGCCAGCAGCTCGGACGGGTTGGATGGAACCACCATATATTTT. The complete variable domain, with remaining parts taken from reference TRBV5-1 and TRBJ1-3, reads KAGVTQTPRYLIKTRGQQVTLSCSPISGHRSVSWYQQTPGQGLQFLFEYFSETQRNKGNFPGRFSGRQFSNSRSEMNVSTLELGDSALYLCASSSDGLDGTTIYFGEGSWLTVV.

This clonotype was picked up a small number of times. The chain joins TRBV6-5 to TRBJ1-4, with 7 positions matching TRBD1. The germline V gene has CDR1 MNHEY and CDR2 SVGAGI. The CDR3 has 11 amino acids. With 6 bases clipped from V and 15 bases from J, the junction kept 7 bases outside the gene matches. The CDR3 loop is CASSYTGTVFF. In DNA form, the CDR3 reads TGTGCCAGCAGCTACACCGGGACAGTGTTTTTT.

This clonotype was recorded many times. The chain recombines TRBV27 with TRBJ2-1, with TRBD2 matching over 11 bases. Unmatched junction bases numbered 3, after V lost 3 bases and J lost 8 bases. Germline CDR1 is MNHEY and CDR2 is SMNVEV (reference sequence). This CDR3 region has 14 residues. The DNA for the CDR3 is TGTGCCAGCAGTTTGACTAGCGGGGCCGATGAGCAGTTCTTC. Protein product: CASSLTSGADEQFF.

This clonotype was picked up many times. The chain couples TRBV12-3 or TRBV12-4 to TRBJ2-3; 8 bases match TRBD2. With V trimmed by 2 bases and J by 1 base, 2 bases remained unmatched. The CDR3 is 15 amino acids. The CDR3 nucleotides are TGTGCCAGCAGTTTATTGCGGGGGGGCACAGATACGCAGTATTTT. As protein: CASSLLRGGTDTQYF.

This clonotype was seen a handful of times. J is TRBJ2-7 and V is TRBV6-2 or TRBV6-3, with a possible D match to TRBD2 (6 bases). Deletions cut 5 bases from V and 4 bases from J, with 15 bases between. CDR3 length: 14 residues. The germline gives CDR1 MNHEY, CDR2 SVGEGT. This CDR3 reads CASSTGVQTYEQYF. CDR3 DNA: TGTGCCAGCAGTACGGGAGTCCAGACGTACGAGCAGTACTTC.

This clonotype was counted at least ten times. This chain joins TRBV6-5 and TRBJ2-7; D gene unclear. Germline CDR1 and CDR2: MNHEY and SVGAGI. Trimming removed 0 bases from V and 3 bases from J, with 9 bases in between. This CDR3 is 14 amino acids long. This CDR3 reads CASSYSMERYEQYF. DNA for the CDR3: TGTGCCAGCAGTTACTCGATGGAACGCTACGAGCAGTACTTC.

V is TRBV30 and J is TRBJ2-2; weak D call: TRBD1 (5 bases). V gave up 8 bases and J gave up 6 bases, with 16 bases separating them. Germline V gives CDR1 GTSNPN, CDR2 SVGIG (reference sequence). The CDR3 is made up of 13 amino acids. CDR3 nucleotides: TGTGCCGCCACCCCGACAGAGGCCGGGGAGCTGTTTTTT. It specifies CAATPTEAGELFF.

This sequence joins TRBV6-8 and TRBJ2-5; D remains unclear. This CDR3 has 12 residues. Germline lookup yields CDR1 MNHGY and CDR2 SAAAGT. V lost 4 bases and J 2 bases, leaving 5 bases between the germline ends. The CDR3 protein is CASSFKQETQYF. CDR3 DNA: TGTGCCAGCAGTTTCAAGCAAGAGACCCAGTACTTC.

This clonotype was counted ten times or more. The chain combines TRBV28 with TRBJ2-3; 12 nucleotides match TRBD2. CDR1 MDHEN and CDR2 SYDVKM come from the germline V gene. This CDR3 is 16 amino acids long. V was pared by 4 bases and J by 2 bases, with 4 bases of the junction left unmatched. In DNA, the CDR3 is TGTGCCAGCAGTTCTGGACTAGCGGGATTCACAGATACGCAGTATTTT. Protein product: CASSSGLAGFTDTQYF.

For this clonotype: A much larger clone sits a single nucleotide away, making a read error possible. In nucleotides, the CDR3 is TGCAGCGTTGTAGTGGAAGATAGCAATCAGCCCCAGCATTTT. This sequence encodes CSVVVEDSNQPQHF. V and J are TRBV29-1 and TRBJ1-5; no firm D call. Germline V gives CDR1 SQVTM, CDR2 ANQGSEA. V was pared by 4 bases and J by 0 bases, with 10 bases between. CDR3 length: 14 residues.

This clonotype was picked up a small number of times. The CDR3 nucleotides read TGTGCCAGCAGCTTAACGGGACTAGCGGGAGATACGCAGTATTTT. Its protein product is CASSLTGLAGDTQYF. The V call is TRBV7-3, the J call TRBJ2-3; 12 bases align to TRBD2. The V gene end was trimmed by 0 bases and the J gene end by 5 bases; junction bases not matched to a gene: 0. The germline V gene encodes CDR1 SGHTA and CDR2 FQGTGA. This CDR3 is built from 15 residues.

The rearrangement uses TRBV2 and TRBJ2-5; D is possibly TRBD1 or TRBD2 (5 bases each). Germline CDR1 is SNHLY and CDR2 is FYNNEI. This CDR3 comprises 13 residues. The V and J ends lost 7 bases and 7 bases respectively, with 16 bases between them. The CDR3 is CASNEGQFRTQYF. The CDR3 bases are TGTGCCAGCAACGAGGGGCAGTTCCGGACCCAGTACTTC.

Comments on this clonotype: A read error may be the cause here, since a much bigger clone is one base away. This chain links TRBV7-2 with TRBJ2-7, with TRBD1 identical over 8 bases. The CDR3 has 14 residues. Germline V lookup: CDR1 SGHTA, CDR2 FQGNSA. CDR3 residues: CASSSWTGTYAQYF. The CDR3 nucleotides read TGTGCCAGCAGCTCCTGGACAGGGACCTACGCGCAGTACTTC.

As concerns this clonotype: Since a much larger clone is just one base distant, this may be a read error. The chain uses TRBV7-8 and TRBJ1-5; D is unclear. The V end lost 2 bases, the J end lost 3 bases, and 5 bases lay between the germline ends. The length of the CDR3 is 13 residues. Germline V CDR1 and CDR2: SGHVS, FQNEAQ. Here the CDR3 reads CASSLYANQPQHF. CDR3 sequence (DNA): TGTGCCAGCAGCTTATACGCCAATCAGCCCCAGCATTTT.

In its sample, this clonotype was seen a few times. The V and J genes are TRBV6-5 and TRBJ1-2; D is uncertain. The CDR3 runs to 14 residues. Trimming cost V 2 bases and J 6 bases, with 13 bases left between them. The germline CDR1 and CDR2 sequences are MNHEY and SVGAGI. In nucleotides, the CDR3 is TGTGCCAGCAGTTACGCCTACCACCCCAATGGCTACACCTTC. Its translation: CASSYAYHPNGYTF.